This is a list of T cell receptor beta chains from one sample in a study of TIL therapy for anti-PD-1-resistant metastatic lung cancer. Method: immunoSEQ multiplex PCR; TCRdb's copy keeps in-frame clones and lacks some. Here the sample spans about 50,000 clones, 79% being singletons. The material sequenced was blood, taken at baseline. These receptors originate from a woman aged 25 to 80 with non-small cell lung cancer. Each CDR3 is given with its conserved first and last residue. Each record gives: V gene, clone size, J gene, D gene, CDR3 DNA, CDR3 protein. The D gene is left open where the match is weak. Only part of the rows carry a size: once, few, many, or a class if the clone is expanded.

v_call: TRBV7-2; clone_size: -; j_call: TRBJ1-1; d_call: -; cdr3_nt: TGTGCCAGCAGCTTTTACCAAGAGACCCCTGAAGCTTTCTTT; cdr3_aa: CASSFYQETPEAFF
v_call: TRBV11-2; clone_size: -; j_call: TRBJ2-1; d_call: -; cdr3_nt: TGTGCCAGCAGCTTAGGAGGGTACAATGAGCAGTTCTTC; cdr3_aa: CASSLGGYNEQFF
v_call: TRBV19; clone_size: once; j_call: TRBJ1-5; d_call: TRBD1; cdr3_nt: TGTGCCAGTAGTAGTCAGACAGGGGGAATGCATAGCAATCAGCCCCAGCATTTT; cdr3_aa: CASSSQTGGMHSNQPQHF
v_call: TRBV9; clone_size: once; j_call: TRBJ2-7; d_call: TRBD1; cdr3_nt: TGTGCCAGCAGCCCTGGGACAGGGGGTCACTCCTACGAGCAGTACTTC; cdr3_aa: CASSPGTGGHSYEQYF
v_call: TRBV5-6; clone_size: -; j_call: TRBJ1-1; d_call: -; cdr3_nt: TGTGCCAGCAGCTTGGTCGGCAGGCGCTACACTGAAGCTTTCTTT; cdr3_aa: CASSLVGRRYTEAFF
v_call: TRBV25-1; clone_size: -; j_call: TRBJ2-1; d_call: TRBD2; cdr3_nt: TGTGCCAGCAGTACGAGCGGGGGGGCCTTCTACAATGAGCAGTTCTTC; cdr3_aa: CASSTSGGAFYNEQFF
v_call: TRBV5-6; clone_size: -; j_call: TRBJ2-7; d_call: -; cdr3_nt: TGTGCCAGCAGCTTGGGGGGAGGCTTCGAGCAGTACTTC; cdr3_aa: CASSLGGGFEQYF
v_call: TRBV6-6; clone_size: -; j_call: TRBJ1-6; d_call: TRBD1; cdr3_nt: TGTGCCAGCAGCCCCGGGACAGGGCTGAATTCACCCCTCCACTTT; cdr3_aa: CASSPGTGLNSPLHF
v_call: TRBV5-1; clone_size: -; j_call: TRBJ1-2; d_call: -; cdr3_nt: TGCGCCAGCAGCTCGGCGGACAGACTCTATGGCTACACCTTC; cdr3_aa: CASSSADRLYGYTF
v_call: TRBV5-6; clone_size: once; j_call: TRBJ2-5; d_call: -; cdr3_nt: TGTGCCAGCAGCACCGGGCTTCGGGGACCGGGACTCCAAGAGACCCAGTACTTC; cdr3_aa: CASSTGLRGPGLQETQYF
v_call: TRBV9; clone_size: -; j_call: TRBJ2-3; d_call: -; cdr3_nt: TGTGCCAGCAGCGTAGAGGGCAGGACAGGCACAGATACGCAGTATTTT; cdr3_aa: CASSVEGRTGTDTQYF
v_call: TRBV5-1; clone_size: -; j_call: TRBJ1-1; d_call: -; cdr3_nt: TGCGCCAGCAGCTTGGTCGGGGAGGTCACTGAAGCTTTCTTT; cdr3_aa: CASSLVGEVTEAFF
v_call: TRBV28; clone_size: -; j_call: TRBJ2-1; d_call: -; cdr3_nt: TGTGCCCTGGGGGCTAGAGGGAGGAATGAGCAGTTCTTC; cdr3_aa: CALGARGRNEQFF
v_call: TRBV6-5; clone_size: once; j_call: TRBJ1-2; d_call: -; cdr3_nt: TGTGCCAGCAGTGCCGGGGTCTATGGCTACACCTTC; cdr3_aa: CASSAGVYGYTF
v_call: TRBV28; clone_size: -; j_call: TRBJ2-5; d_call: TRBD2; cdr3_nt: TGTGCCAGCAGTCCACTAGCGTCGATCCAGACCCAGTACTTC; cdr3_aa: CASSPLASIQTQYF
v_call: TRBV11-2; clone_size: -; j_call: TRBJ2-7; d_call: -; cdr3_nt: TGTGCCAGCAGCTTAGGGGGCAGGGGGGGCTCCTACGAGCAGTACTTC; cdr3_aa: CASSLGGRGGSYEQYF
v_call: TRBV6-1; clone_size: -; j_call: TRBJ1-4; d_call: -; cdr3_nt: TGTGCCAGCAGTGCAACAGGCTTTAATGAAAAACTGTTTTTT; cdr3_aa: CASSATGFNEKLFF
v_call: TRBV10-1; clone_size: -; j_call: TRBJ2-3; d_call: TRBD2; cdr3_nt: TGCGCCAGCAGCTCCCTTTGGGCTAGCGGGAGGATCCCCCCAGATACGCAGTATTTT; cdr3_aa: CASSSLWASGRIPPDTQYF
v_call: TRBV10-3; clone_size: once; j_call: TRBJ2-5; d_call: TRBD1; cdr3_nt: TGTGCCATCAGTGAGAGACAGGGGGCGTCCCAAGAGACCCAGTACTTC; cdr3_aa: CAISERQGASQETQYF
v_call: TRBV7-9; clone_size: -; j_call: TRBJ1-1; d_call: -; cdr3_nt: TGTGCCAGCACCGCCCAGGGAACAACTGAAGCTTTCTTT; cdr3_aa: CASTAQGTTEAFF
v_call: TRBV5-1; clone_size: -; j_call: TRBJ1-2; d_call: -; cdr3_nt: TGCGCCAGCACCATCCTAGGGGAAGGTGGCTACACCTTC; cdr3_aa: CASTILGEGGYTF
v_call: TRBV27; clone_size: -; j_call: TRBJ2-6; d_call: TRBD1; cdr3_nt: TGTGCCAGCAGTATAACCGGGACAGGGACCTCTGGGGCCAACGTCCTGACTTTC; cdr3_aa: CASSITGTGTSGANVLTF
v_call: TRBV5-1; clone_size: few; j_call: TRBJ1-5; d_call: -; cdr3_nt: TGCGCCAGCAGGCCAGGGGCGGATCAGCCCCAGCATTTT; cdr3_aa: CASRPGADQPQHF
v_call: TRBV19; clone_size: few; j_call: TRBJ2-5; d_call: TRBD2; cdr3_nt: TGTGCCAGTAGACCTCCGGGACTAGCGGGAGGCCGGGAGACCCAGTACTTC; cdr3_aa: CASRPPGLAGGRETQYF
v_call: TRBV19; clone_size: -; j_call: TRBJ2-3; d_call: -; cdr3_nt: TGTGCCAGTAGTATGGGCCACACAGATACGCAGTATTTT; cdr3_aa: CASSMGHTDTQYF
v_call: TRBV7-9; clone_size: -; j_call: TRBJ1-3; d_call: -; cdr3_nt: TGTGCCAGCAGCTTAAGTTGGGAGGGACTTGCTGGAAACACCATATATTTT; cdr3_aa: CASSLSWEGLAGNTIYF
v_call: TRBV28; clone_size: once; j_call: TRBJ1-4; d_call: TRBD1; cdr3_nt: TGTGCCAGCAGTCTTACGACAGGGCCCGTGGAAAAACTGTTTTTT; cdr3_aa: CASSLTTGPVEKLFF
v_call: TRBV6-5; clone_size: -; j_call: TRBJ2-3; d_call: TRBD2; cdr3_nt: TGTGCCAGCAGTTCTAGTAGCGGGAGGCCAGATACGCAGTATTTT; cdr3_aa: CASSSSSGRPDTQYF
v_call: TRBV4-3; clone_size: -; j_call: TRBJ1-1; d_call: TRBD1; cdr3_nt: TGCGCCAGCAGCCAAGACCCCCCTTATCGACAGGGCCAAGGGACTGAAGCTTTCTTT; cdr3_aa: CASSQDPPYRQGQGTEAFF
v_call: TRBV7-9; clone_size: -; j_call: TRBJ2-3; d_call: -; cdr3_nt: TGTGCCAGCAGCTTAGCCCGCATCTTTTCCACAGATACGCAGTATTTT; cdr3_aa: CASSLARIFSTDTQYF
v_call: TRBV7-3; clone_size: -; j_call: TRBJ2-1; d_call: TRBD2; cdr3_nt: TGTGCCAGCAGCTCCCCGGTGGGAGCGGGAAACTACAATGAGCAGTTCTTC; cdr3_aa: CASSSPVGAGNYNEQFF
v_call: TRBV19; clone_size: -; j_call: TRBJ1-2; d_call: -; cdr3_nt: TGTGCCACCCAGGTGGGGCAGGGCGGCTATGGCTACACCTTC; cdr3_aa: CATQVGQGGYGYTF
v_call: TRBV5-6; clone_size: -; j_call: TRBJ2-7; d_call: -; cdr3_nt: TGTGCCAGCATGGGGGCTCCCGGCGAGCAGTACTTC; cdr3_aa: CASMGAPGEQYF
v_call: TRBV30; clone_size: -; j_call: TRBJ2-5; d_call: -; cdr3_nt: TGTGCCTGGAGTGTCGACGGCCAAGAGACCCAGTACTTC; cdr3_aa: CAWSVDGQETQYF
v_call: TRBV4-2; clone_size: -; j_call: TRBJ1-6; d_call: TRBD1; cdr3_nt: TGTGCCAGCAGCCTGGATATGGGACAGGGGTATTCACCCCTCCACTTT; cdr3_aa: CASSLDMGQGYSPLHF
v_call: TRBV7-3; clone_size: -; j_call: TRBJ2-6; d_call: -; cdr3_nt: TGTGCCAGCAGCCCAAGGGAGGTCGGGTTCTCTGGGGCCAACGTCCTGACTTTC; cdr3_aa: CASSPREVGFSGANVLTF
v_call: TRBV6-1; clone_size: -; j_call: TRBJ2-7; d_call: -; cdr3_nt: TGTGCCAGCCAAATTCTACAGGTCCCGTACTTC; cdr3_aa: CASQILQVPYF
v_call: TRBV20-1; clone_size: -; j_call: TRBJ2-5; d_call: -; cdr3_nt: TGCAGCCCAAGTGGGACCCAGTACTTC; cdr3_aa: CSPSGTQYF
v_call: TRBV2; clone_size: -; j_call: TRBJ1-5; d_call: -; cdr3_nt: TGTGCCAGCAGTCGGGACAACCATCAGCCCCAGCATTTT; cdr3_aa: CASSRDNHQPQHF
v_call: TRBV28; clone_size: few; j_call: TRBJ1-5; d_call: TRBD1; cdr3_nt: TGTGCCAGCAGTTCCCTGGACAGGGTCAATCAGCCCCAGCATTTT; cdr3_aa: CASSSLDRVNQPQHF
v_call: TRBV6-5; clone_size: -; j_call: TRBJ1-1; d_call: -; cdr3_nt: TGTGCCAGCAGTACCCCTCGACAGATGAACACTGAAGCTTTCTTT; cdr3_aa: CASSTPRQMNTEAFF
v_call: TRBV19; clone_size: once; j_call: TRBJ1-4; d_call: TRBD1; cdr3_nt: TGTGCCAGTATTCCGACAGGGGGCTCTGAAAAACTGTTTTTT; cdr3_aa: CASIPTGGSEKLFF
v_call: TRBV11-2; clone_size: few; j_call: TRBJ2-2; d_call: TRBD1; cdr3_nt: TGTGCCAGCAGCTTCGGACAGGGATCCACCGGGGAGCTGTTTTTT; cdr3_aa: CASSFGQGSTGELFF
v_call: TRBV15; clone_size: -; j_call: TRBJ2-7; d_call: -; cdr3_nt: TGTGCCACCAGCAGTGGGGACGAGCAGTACTTC; cdr3_aa: CATSSGDEQYF
v_call: TRBV6-5; clone_size: -; j_call: TRBJ1-2; d_call: -; cdr3_nt: TGTGCCAGCGGCTTCGGACAGAACTATGGCTACACCTTC; cdr3_aa: CASGFGQNYGYTF
v_call: TRBV6-1; clone_size: -; j_call: TRBJ1-1; d_call: -; cdr3_nt: TGTGCCAGCAGTGAGGTCAGGGCCACTGAAGCTTTCTTT; cdr3_aa: CASSEVRATEAFF
v_call: TRBV21-1; clone_size: -; j_call: TRBJ2-2; d_call: -; cdr3_nt: TGTGCCAGCATTCCGATTCCAGGGACGTCGGGGACCGGGGAGCTGTTTTTT; cdr3_aa: CASIPIPGTSGTGELFF
v_call: TRBV5-1; clone_size: -; j_call: TRBJ1-3; d_call: -; cdr3_nt: TGCGCCAGCAGCTGGGACATTTCTGGAAACACCATATATTTT; cdr3_aa: CASSWDISGNTIYF
v_call: TRBV27; clone_size: -; j_call: TRBJ1-1; d_call: -; cdr3_nt: TGTGCCAGCAGTTTTCGGGGAGTCACTGAAGCTTTCTTT; cdr3_aa: CASSFRGVTEAFF
v_call: TRBV18; clone_size: -; j_call: TRBJ1-1; d_call: TRBD1; cdr3_nt: TGTGCCAGCTCCCCCTTAGGACAGGACCTGAACACTGAAGCTTTCTTT; cdr3_aa: CASSPLGQDLNTEAFF
v_call: TRBV7-9; clone_size: -; j_call: TRBJ2-3; d_call: TRBD1; cdr3_nt: TGTGCCAGCCCCTCCGGGACAGGACAAAGCACAGATACGCAGTATTTT; cdr3_aa: CASPSGTGQSTDTQYF
v_call: TRBV15; clone_size: -; j_call: TRBJ2-1; d_call: TRBD1; cdr3_nt: TGTGCCACCAGCAGCGGGGGACAGGGGGGGCCCTACAATGAGCAGTTCTTC; cdr3_aa: CATSSGGQGGPYNEQFF
v_call: TRBV7-2; clone_size: few; j_call: TRBJ1-5; d_call: -; cdr3_nt: TGTGCCAGCAGCTTAGTGGTCAATCAGCCCCAGCATTTT; cdr3_aa: CASSLVVNQPQHF
v_call: TRBV28; clone_size: -; j_call: TRBJ2-1; d_call: -; cdr3_nt: TGTGCCAGCAGTTACATCAATAGCGGTGAGCAGTTCTTC; cdr3_aa: CASSYINSGEQFF
v_call: TRBV5-4; clone_size: -; j_call: TRBJ1-2; d_call: -; cdr3_nt: TGTGCCAGCAGCTTGGCGTCAGCATCTTATGGCTACACCTTC; cdr3_aa: CASSLASASYGYTF
v_call: TRBV9; clone_size: once; j_call: TRBJ2-1; d_call: TRBD2; cdr3_nt: TGTGCCAGCCTACCTGCGGGGGGGGACAATGAGCAGTTCTTC; cdr3_aa: CASLPAGGDNEQFF
v_call: TRBV5-6; clone_size: -; j_call: TRBJ2-3; d_call: -; cdr3_nt: TGTGCCAGCAGCTTGGAGATGGGCTATTATACAGATACGCAGTATTTT; cdr3_aa: CASSLEMGYYTDTQYF